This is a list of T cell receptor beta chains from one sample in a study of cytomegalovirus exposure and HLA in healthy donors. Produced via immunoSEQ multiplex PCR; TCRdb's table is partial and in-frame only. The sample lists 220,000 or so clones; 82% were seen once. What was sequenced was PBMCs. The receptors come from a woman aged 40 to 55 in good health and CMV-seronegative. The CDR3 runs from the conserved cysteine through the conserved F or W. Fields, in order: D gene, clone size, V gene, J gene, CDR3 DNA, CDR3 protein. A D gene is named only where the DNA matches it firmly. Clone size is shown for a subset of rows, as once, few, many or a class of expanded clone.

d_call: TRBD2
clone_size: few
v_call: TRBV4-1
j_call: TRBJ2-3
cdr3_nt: TGCGCCAGCAGCCAAGCTAGCGGCCCCACAGATACGCAGTATTTT
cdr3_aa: CASSQASGPTDTQYF

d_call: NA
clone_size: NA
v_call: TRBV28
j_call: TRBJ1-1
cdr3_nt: TGTGCCAGCCAGACCCCACAGGGCGACACTGAAGCTTTCTTT
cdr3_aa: CASQTPQGDTEAFF

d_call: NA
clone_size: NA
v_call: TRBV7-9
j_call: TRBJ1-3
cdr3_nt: TGTGCCAGCAGCTTAAGGGGTTCCCGGACAAGCTCTGGAAACACCATATATTTT
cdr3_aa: CASSLRGSRTSSGNTIYF

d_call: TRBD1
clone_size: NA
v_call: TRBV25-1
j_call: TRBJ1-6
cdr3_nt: TGTGCCAGCAGTGAAAGACAGGGGAGCCGACTCCACTTT
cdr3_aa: CASSERQGSRLHF

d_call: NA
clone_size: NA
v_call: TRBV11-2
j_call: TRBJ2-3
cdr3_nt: TGTGCCAGCAGCTTATGGAGGGAAGATACGCAGTATTTT
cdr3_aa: CASSLWREDTQYF

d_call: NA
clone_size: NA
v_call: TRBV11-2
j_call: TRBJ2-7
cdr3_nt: TGTGCCAGCAGCTTAGGGGTAGGGGTCCTCTACGAGCAGTACTTC
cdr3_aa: CASSLGVGVLYEQYF

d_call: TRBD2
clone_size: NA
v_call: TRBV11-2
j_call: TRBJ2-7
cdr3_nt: TGTGCCAGCAGCTTTCTAGCGGCGGCCCTCTCCTACGAGCAGTACTTC
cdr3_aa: CASSFLAAALSYEQYF

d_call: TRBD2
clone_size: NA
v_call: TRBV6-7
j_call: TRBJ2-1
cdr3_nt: TGTGCCGTCCGACTAGGGAGGCAGCGGGAGTGGAATGAGCAGTTCTTC
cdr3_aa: CAVRLGRQREWNEQFF

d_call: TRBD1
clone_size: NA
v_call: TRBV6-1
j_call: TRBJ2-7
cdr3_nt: TGTGCCAGCACGACAGGGGATAGGTACGAGCAGTACTTC
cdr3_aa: CASTTGDRYEQYF

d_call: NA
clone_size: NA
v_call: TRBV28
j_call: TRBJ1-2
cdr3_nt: TGTGCCAGCAGACCAGTAATCGGCGGGGGAGGCTATGGCTACACCTTC
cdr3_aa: CASRPVIGGGGYGYTF

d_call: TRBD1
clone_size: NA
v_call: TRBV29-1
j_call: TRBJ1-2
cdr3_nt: TGCAGCGTCGGGACAGGGAACTTACTTAACTATGGCTACACCTTC
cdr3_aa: CSVGTGNLLNYGYTF

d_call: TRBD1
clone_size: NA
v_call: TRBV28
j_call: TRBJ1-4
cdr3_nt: TGTGCCAGCAGTCCCGACAGGGGGGCTAATGAAAAACTGTTTTTT
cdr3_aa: CASSPDRGANEKLFF

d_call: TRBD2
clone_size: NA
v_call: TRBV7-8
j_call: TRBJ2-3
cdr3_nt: TGTGCCAGCAGCTCATGGGGGGGACCTAGCACAGATACGCAGTATTTT
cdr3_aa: CASSSWGGPSTDTQYF

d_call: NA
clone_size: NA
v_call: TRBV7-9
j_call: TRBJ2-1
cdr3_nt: TGTGCCAGCAGCACCCCGGTTGTCTACAATGAGCAGTTCTTC
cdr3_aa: CASSTPVVYNEQFF

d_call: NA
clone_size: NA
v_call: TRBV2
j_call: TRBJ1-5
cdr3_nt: TGTGCCAGCAGTGAGTCTAACTCCAGGGTAGGTCAGCCCCAGCATTTT
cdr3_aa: CASSESNSRVGQPQHF

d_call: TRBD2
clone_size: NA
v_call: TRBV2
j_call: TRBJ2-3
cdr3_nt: TGTGCCAGCAGTCCAGTCGGGGGGAACACAGATACGCAGTATTTT
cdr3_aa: CASSPVGGNTDTQYF

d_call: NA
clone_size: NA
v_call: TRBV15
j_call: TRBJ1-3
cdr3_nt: TGTGCCACCAGCAGAGAGTGGGGAGCTGGAAACACCATATATTTT
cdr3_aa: CATSREWGAGNTIYF

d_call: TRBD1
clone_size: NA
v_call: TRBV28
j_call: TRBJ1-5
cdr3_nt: TGTGCCAGCAGTTTGGGTTGGACAGGGGGAATGCATTTT
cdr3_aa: CASSLGWTGGMHF

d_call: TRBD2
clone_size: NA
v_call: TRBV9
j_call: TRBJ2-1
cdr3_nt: TGTGCCAGCAGCGTAGAGGTAGCGGGAGTCAGTGAGCAGTTCTTC
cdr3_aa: CASSVEVAGVSEQFF

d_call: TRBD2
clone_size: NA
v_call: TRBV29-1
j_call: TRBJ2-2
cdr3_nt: TGCAGCGTCGCTCCGGGACTAGCCCAGCCCGGGGAGCTGTTTTTT
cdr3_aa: CSVAPGLAQPGELFF

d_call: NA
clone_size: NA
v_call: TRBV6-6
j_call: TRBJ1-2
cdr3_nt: TGTGCCAGCAGTTATACAGGGCCGGGCGGCTACACCTTC
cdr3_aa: CASSYTGPGGYTF

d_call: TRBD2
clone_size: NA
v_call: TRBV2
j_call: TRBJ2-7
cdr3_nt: TGTGCCAGCAGTGAAGGGGGACTAGCGGAGCTTAGTTACGAGCAGTACTTC
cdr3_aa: CASSEGGLAELSYEQYF

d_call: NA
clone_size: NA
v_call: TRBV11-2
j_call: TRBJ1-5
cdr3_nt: TGTGCCAGCAGCTTAGTTGGAGGGAATCAGCCCCAGCATTTT
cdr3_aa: CASSLVGGNQPQHF

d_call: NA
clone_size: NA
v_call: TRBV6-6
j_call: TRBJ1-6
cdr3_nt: TGTGCCAGCAGCCCGACAGCTTATAATTCACCCCTCCACTTT
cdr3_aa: CASSPTAYNSPLHF

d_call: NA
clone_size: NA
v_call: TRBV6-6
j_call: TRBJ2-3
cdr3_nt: TGTGCCAGCAGTTTACAATCGGATACGCAGTATTTT
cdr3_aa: CASSLQSDTQYF

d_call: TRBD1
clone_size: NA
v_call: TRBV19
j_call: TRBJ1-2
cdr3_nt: TGTGCCAGTAGACCCCGACAGGGGGTTCCCCCTAACTATGGCTACACCTTC
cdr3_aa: CASRPRQGVPPNYGYTF

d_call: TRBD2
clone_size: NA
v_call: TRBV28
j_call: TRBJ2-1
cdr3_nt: TGTGCCAGCAGTGCGTGGGGGGAGGGCCTTCACCACAATGAGCAGTTCTTC
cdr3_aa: CASSAWGEGLHHNEQFF

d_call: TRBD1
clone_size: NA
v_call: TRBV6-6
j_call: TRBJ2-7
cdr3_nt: TGTGCCAGCAGTTCTCGGGACAGCGTTTACGAGCAGTACTTC
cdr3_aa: CASSSRDSVYEQYF

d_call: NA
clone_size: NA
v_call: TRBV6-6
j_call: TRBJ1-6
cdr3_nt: TGTGCCAGTTCAGGGGAATTGAACCTCCACTTT
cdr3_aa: CASSGELNLHF

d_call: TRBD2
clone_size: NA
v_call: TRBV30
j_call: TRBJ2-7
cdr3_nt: TGTGCCTGGAGTGTACAAAGTCGTCTAGCGGGACTTTACGAGCAGTACTTC
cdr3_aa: CAWSVQSRLAGLYEQYF

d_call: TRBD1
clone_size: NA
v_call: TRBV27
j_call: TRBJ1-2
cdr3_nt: TGTGCCAGCAGTTTTCTCCCCAAAGGGACAGGGAATGGCTACACCTTC
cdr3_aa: CASSFLPKGTGNGYTF

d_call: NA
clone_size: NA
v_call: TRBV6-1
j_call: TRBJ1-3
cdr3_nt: TGTGCCAGCAGTGAACACACACAGGCTGACACCATATATTTT
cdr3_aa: CASSEHTQADTIYF

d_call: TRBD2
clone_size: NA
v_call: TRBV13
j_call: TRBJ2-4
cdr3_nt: TGTGCCAGCAGCTTAGCGCGGGAGAGAACCAAAAACATTCAGTACTTC
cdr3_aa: CASSLARERTKNIQYF

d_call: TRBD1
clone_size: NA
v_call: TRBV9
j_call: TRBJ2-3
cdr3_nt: TGTGCCAGCAGCGTAGGCAGGGGGCGGCCCACAGATACGCAGTATTTT
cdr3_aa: CASSVGRGRPTDTQYF

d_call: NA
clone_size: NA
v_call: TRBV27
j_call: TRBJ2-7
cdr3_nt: TGTGCCAGCAGTTTTCGGGGGACCTCCTACGAGCAGTACTTC
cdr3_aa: CASSFRGTSYEQYF

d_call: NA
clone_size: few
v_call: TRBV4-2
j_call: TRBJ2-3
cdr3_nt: TGTGCCAGCAGCCCCACTGGACTCCCTAATACGCAGTATTTT
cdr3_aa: CASSPTGLPNTQYF

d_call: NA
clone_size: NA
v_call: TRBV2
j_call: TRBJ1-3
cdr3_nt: TGTGCCAGCAGGAGGGAAGACACCATATATTTT
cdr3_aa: CASRREDTIYF

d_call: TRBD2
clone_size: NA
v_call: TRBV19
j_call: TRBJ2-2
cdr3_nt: TGTGCCAGCCGTAGCGGGAGTGATGCCGGGGAGCTGTTTTTT
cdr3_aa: CASRSGSDAGELFF

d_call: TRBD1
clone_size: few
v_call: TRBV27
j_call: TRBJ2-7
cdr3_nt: TGTGCCAGCAGTTTTCCCGGGACAGGGGCTAAAGAGCAGTACTTC
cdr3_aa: CASSFPGTGAKEQYF

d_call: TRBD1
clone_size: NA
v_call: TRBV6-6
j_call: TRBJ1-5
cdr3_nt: TGTGCCAGCAAGGGGGCCGGGTCGGCCCAGCATTTT
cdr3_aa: CASKGAGSAQHF

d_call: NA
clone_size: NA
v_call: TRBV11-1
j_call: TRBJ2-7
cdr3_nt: TGTGCCAGCAGCTTAAGCCGGGAGAGGTACGAGCAGTACTTC
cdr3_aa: CASSLSRERYEQYF

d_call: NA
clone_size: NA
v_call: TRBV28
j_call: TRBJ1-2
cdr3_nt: TGTGCCAGTCTTAACTATGGCTACACCTTC
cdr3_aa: CASLNYGYTF

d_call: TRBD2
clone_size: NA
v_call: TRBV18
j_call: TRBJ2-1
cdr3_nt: TGTGCCAGCTCACCACCGGGACTAGCCCATACTGAGCAGTTCTTC
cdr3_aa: CASSPPGLAHTEQFF

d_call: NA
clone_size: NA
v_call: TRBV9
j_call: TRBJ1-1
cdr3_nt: TGTGCCAGCAGCTCAAGCCAGGGGTCGAACACTGAAGCTTTCTTT
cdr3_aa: CASSSSQGSNTEAFF

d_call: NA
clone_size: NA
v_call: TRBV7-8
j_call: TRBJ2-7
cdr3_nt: TGTGCCAGCAGTCGAGCCGGCGGTGCCTACGAGCAGTACTTC
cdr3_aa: CASSRAGGAYEQYF

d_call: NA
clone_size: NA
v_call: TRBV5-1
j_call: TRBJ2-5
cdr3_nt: TGCGCCAGCAGCTCGGACAGTACTGGGGAGACCCAGTACTTC
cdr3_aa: CASSSDSTGETQYF

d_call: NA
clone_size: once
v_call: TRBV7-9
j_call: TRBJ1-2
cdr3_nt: TGTGCCAGCAGCTTACAGGTTACTGGCTACACCTTC
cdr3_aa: CASSLQVTGYTF

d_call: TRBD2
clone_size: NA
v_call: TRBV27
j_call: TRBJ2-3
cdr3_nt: TGTGCCAGCAGTTTTCGTAGCGGGGGCACAGATACGCAGTATTTT
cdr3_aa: CASSFRSGGTDTQYF

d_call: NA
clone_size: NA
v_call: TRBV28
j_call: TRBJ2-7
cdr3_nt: TGTGCCAGCAGTTTACCTCCCCCGGTGCACTACGAGCAGTACTTC
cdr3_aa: CASSLPPPVHYEQYF